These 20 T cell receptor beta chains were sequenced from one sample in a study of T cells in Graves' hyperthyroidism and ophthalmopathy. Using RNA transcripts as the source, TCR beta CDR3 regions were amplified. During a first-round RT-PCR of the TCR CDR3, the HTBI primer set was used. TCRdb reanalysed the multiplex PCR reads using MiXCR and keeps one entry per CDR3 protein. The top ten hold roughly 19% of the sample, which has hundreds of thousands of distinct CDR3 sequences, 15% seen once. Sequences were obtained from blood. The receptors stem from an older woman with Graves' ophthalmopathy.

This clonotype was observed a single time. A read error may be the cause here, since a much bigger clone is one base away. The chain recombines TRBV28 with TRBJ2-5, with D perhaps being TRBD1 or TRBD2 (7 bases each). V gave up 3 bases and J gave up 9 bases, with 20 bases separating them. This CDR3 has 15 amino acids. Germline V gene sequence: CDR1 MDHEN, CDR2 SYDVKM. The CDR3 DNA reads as TGTGCCAGCAGTTTCACACCAGGGGGGAGGGAGGCCCAGTACTTC. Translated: CASSFTPGGREAQYF.

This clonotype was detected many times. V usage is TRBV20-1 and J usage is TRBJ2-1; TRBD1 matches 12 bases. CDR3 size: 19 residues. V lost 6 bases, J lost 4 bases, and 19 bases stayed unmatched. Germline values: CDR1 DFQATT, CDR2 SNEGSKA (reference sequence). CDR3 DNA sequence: TGCAGTGCGAGTCCCCTTCCGGGACAGGGGGCTCTCGGGTACAATGAGCAGTTCTTC. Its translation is CSASPLPGQGALGYNEQFF.

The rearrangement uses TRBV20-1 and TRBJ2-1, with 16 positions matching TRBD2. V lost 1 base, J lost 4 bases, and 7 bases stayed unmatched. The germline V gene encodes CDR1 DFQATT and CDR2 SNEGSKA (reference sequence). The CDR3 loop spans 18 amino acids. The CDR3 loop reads CSARGGGTSGRGYNEQFF. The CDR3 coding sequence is TGCAGTGCTAGAGGAGGGGGGACTAGCGGGAGGGGATACAATGAGCAGTTCTTC.

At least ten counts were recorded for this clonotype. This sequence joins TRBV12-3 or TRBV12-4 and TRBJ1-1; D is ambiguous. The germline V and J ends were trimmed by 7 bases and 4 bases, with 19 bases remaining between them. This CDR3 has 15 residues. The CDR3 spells CASTSQDTRSTEAFF. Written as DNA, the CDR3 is TGTGCCAGCACCTCACAAGACACGCGGTCCACTGAAGCTTTCTTT.

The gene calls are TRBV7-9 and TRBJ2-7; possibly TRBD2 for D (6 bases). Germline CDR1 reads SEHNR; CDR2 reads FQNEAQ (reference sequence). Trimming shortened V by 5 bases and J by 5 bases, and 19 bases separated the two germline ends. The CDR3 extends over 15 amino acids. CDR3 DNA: TGTGCCAGCAGCCCCAGTGGGGCGGGAAGTCACGAGCAGTACTTC. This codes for CASSPSGAGSHEQYF.

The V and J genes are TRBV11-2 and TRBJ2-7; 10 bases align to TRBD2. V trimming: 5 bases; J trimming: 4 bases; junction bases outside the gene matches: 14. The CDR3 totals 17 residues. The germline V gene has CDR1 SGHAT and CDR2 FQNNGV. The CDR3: CASSIGALAGVAYEQYF. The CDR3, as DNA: TGTGCCAGCAGCATTGGGGCCCTAGCGGGAGTAGCGTACGAGCAGTACTTC.

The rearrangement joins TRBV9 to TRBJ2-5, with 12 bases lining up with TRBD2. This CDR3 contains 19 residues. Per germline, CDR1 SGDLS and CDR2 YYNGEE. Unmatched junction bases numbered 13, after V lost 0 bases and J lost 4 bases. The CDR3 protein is CASSVATSGSFLGGETQYF. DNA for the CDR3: TGTGCCAGCAGCGTAGCGACTAGCGGGAGTTTTCTTGGGGGAGAGACCCAGTACTTC.

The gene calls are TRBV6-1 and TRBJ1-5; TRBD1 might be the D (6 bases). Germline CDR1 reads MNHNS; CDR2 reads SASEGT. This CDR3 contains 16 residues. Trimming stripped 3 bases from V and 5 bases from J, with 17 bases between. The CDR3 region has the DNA TGTGCCAGCAGTGACCTGGCCAGGGGAAGTCATCAGCCCCAGCATTTT. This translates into CASSDLARGSHQPQHF.

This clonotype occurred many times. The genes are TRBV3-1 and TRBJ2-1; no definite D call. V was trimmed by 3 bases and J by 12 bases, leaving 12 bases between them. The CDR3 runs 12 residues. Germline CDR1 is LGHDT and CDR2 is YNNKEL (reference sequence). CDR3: CASSHEAVGQFF. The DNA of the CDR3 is TGTGCCAGCAGCCATGAGGCCGTTGGGCAGTTCTTC.

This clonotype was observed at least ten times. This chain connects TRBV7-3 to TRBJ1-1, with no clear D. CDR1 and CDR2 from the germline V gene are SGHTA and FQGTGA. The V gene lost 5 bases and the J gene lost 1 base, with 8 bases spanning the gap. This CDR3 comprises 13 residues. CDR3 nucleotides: TGTGCCAGCAGCCCTGCGGCGAACACTGAAGCTTTCTTT. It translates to CASSPAANTEAFF.

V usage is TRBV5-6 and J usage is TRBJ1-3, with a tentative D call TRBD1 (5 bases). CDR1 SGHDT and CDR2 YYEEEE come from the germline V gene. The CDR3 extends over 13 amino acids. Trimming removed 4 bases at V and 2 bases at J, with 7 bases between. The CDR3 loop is CASSRQTGNTIYF. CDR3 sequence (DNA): TGTGCCAGCAGCAGACAGACTGGAAACACCATATATTTT.

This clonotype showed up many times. As DNA, the CDR3 is TGTGCCAGCAGTACCTGGGGGGGACAGATCACAGATACGCAGTATTTT. Protein sequence: CASSTWGGQITDTQYF. This rearrangement joins TRBV28 to TRBJ2-3; D is possibly TRBD1 or TRBD2 (7 bases each). Trimming took 5 bases from V and 2 from J, leaving 17 bases between them. CDR1 is MDHEN and CDR2 is SYDVKM in the germline V gene. This CDR3 region has 16 residues.

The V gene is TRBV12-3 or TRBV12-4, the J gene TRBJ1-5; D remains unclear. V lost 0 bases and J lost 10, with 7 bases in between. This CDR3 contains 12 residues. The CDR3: CASSLAQIPQHF. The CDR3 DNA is TGTGCCAGCAGTTTAGCGCAAATCCCCCAGCATTTT.

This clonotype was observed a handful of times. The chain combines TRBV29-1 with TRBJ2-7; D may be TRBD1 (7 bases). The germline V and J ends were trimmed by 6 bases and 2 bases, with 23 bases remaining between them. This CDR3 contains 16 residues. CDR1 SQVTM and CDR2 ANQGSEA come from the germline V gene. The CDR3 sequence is CSVEQTLRGATYEQYF. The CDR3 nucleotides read TGCAGCGTGGAGCAGACCCTCAGGGGGGCAACCTACGAGCAGTACTTC.

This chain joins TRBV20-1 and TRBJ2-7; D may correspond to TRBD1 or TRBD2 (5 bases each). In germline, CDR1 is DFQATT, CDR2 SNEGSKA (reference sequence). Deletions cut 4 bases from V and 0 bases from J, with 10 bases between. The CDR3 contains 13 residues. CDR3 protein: CSAKSGPSYEQYF. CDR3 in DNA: TGCAGTGCTAAGTCGGGACCCTCCTACGAGCAGTACTTC.

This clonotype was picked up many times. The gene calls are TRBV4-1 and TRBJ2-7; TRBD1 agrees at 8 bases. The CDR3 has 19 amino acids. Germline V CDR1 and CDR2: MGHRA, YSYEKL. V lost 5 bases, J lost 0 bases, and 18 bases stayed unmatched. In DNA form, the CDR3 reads TGCGCCAGCAGCAATATGGGCGCTCATGGACAGGGCCACTCCTACGAGCAGTACTTC. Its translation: CASSNMGAHGQGHSYEQYF.

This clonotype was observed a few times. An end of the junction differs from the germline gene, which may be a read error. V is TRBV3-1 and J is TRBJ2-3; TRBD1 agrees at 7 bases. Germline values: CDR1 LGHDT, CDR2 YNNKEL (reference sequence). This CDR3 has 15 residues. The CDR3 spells CAGSGGTVSRDTQYF. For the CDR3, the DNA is TGTGCCGGCAGCGGTGGGACAGTTTCACGAGATACGCAGTATTTT.

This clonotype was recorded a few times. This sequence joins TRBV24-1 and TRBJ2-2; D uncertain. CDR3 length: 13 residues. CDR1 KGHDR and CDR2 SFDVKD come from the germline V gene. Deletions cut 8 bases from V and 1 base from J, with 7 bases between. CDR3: CATKDLNTGELFF. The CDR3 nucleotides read TGTGCCACCAAGGACCTGAACACCGGGGAGCTGTTTTTT.

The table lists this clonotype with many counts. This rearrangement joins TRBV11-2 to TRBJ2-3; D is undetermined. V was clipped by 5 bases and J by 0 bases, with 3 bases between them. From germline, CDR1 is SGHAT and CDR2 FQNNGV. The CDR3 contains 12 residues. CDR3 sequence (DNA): TGTGCCAGCAGCCATAGCACAGATACGCAGTATTTT. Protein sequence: CASSHSTDTQYF.

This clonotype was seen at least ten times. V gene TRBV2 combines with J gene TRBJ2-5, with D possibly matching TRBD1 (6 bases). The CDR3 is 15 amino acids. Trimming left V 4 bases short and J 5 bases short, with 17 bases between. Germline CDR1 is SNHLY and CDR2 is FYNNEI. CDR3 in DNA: TGTGCCAGCAGTGTACAACAGGGAGCGGTGGAGACCCAGTACTTC. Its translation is CASSVQQGAVETQYF.